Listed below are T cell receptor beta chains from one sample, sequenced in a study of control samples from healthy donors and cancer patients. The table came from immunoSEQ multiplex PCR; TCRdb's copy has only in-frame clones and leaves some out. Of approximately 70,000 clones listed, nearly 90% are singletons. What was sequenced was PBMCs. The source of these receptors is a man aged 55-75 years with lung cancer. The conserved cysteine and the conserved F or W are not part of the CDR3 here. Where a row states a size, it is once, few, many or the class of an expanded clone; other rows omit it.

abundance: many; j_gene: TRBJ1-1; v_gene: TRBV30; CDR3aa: AWSAGTNTEAF
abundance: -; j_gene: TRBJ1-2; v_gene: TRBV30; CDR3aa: AWSDGTGRDRVYGYT
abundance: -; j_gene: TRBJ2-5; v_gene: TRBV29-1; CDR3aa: SVYATGRGETQY
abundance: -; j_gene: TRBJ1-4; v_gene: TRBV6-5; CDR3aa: ASSWGESTREKLF
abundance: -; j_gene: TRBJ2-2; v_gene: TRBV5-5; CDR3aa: ASSHRLAENTGELF
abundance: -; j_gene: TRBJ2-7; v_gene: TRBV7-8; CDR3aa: ASSLGDEQY
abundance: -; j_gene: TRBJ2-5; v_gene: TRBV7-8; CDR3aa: ASSRGEGETQY
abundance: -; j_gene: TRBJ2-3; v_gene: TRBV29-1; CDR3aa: SVDGLGGDTQY
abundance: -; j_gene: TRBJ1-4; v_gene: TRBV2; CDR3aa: ASSPRGRNEKLF
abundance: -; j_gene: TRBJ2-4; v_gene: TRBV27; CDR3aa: ASSPRQGLINIQY
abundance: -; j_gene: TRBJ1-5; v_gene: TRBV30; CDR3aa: AWSLRGGNNQPQH
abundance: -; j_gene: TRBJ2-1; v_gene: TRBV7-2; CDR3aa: ASSLDYNEQF
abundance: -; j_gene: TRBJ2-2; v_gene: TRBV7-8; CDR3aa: ASSYSTGELF
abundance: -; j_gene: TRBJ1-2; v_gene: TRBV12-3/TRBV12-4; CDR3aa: ASNFGSVGGYT
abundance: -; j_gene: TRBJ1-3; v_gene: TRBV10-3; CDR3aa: AIGGTGGFSGNTIY
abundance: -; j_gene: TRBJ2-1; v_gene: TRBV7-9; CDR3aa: ASSLAKGQGINEQF
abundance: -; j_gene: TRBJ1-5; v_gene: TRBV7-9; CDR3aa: ASSLEGDGNQPQH
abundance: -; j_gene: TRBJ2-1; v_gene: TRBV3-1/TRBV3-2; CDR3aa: ASSQGGVGGVYNEQF
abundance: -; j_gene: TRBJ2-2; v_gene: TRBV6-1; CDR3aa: ASSGGQSKNTGELF
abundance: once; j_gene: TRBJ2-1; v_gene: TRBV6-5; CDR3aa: ASSLTFGRDEQF
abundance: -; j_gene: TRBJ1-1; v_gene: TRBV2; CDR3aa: ASLQGWGNTEAF
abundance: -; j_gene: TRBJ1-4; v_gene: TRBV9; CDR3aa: ASSGTTGAGDEKLF